Below, 2 T cell receptor beta chains from the same sample are listed, as sequenced in a study of CXCR3-negative and CXCR3-positive naive CD8 T cells (dated by TCRdb to between 2019 and 2020). The reads were generated on a NextSeq 550. The Human TCR Profiling Kit (MiLaboratory) was used to prepare UMI-labeled 5' RACE TRB cDNA libraries. TCRdb reanalyzed the reads, keeping one entry per CDR3 protein sequence and omitting DNA. The sample's clone listing holds 100,000 to 150,000 distinct CDR3 sequences. Of the sample, nearly 0.5% falls within the top ten clones. Sequencing input: naive CXCR3- CD8+ T cells from blood. Explained via the paper, the cell subset or site label denotes: CD45RO-CCR7+CD27+CD95- naive CD8+ T cells lacking CXCR3 (TNR3-). These receptors came from a human donor in good health. Some clones in this sample may be carry-over from other donors' samples.

The chain is built from TRBV28 and TRBJ2-1; the TCRdb D gene call, TRBD2, has no DNA to confirm it. Germline CDR1 and CDR2: MDHEN and SYDVKM. The CDR3 spans 19 residues. This CDR3 is CASSLGLRSGRDTRHEQFF.

The chain uses TRBV4-1 and TRBJ1-5. Germline-derived CDR1 and CDR2 are MGHRA and YSYEKL. The CDR3 is 14 amino acids. CDR3 protein: CASSLAGREQPQHF.